These T cell receptor beta chains were read from a single sample in a study of T cell responses to AZD1222 COVID-19 vaccine. Data came from immunoSEQ multiplex PCR; TCRdb stores just in-frame clones and leaves some out. The data show under 130,000 clones, 82% seen once. The material was peripheral blood, obtained on day 0 of AZD1222 vaccination. The source is an adult in good health. Each CDR3 is given with its conserved first and last residue. The D gene is left open where the match is weak. The listing skips clone size in some rows; elsewhere it reads once, few, many or a size class.

clone_size: NA; v_call: TRBV12-3/TRBV12-4; d_call: NA; j_call: TRBJ1-2; cdr3_aa: CASGRVNYGYTF; cdr3_nt: TGTGCCAGCGGCAGGGTCAACTATGGCTACACCTTC
clone_size: NA; v_call: TRBV10-3; d_call: TRBD1; j_call: TRBJ2-5; cdr3_aa: CATRDRGVETQYF; cdr3_nt: TGTGCCACCCGGGACAGGGGCGTGGAGACCCAGTACTTC
clone_size: NA; v_call: TRBV9; d_call: TRBD2; j_call: TRBJ2-5; cdr3_aa: CASSALAGGQETQYF; cdr3_nt: TGTGCCAGCAGCGCTTTAGCGGGGGGCCAGGAGACCCAGTACTTC
clone_size: NA; v_call: TRBV4-1; d_call: TRBD2; j_call: TRBJ2-7; cdr3_aa: CASSQERGNSYEQYF; cdr3_nt: TGCGCCAGCAGCCAAGAGCGGGGGAACTCCTACGAGCAGTACTTC
clone_size: NA; v_call: TRBV9; d_call: TRBD1; j_call: TRBJ1-6; cdr3_aa: CASSETSKGAGSPLHF; cdr3_nt: TGTGCCAGCAGCGAAACGTCGAAGGGGGCTGGCTCACCCCTCCACTTT
clone_size: NA; v_call: TRBV7-2; d_call: NA; j_call: TRBJ1-2; cdr3_aa: CASSKSVAGRNGYTF; cdr3_nt: TGTGCCAGCAGCAAATCCGTCGCGGGAAGAAATGGCTACACCTTC
clone_size: few; v_call: TRBV7-2; d_call: TRBD1; j_call: TRBJ2-3; cdr3_aa: CASSGQGGDTQYF; cdr3_nt: TGTGCCAGCAGCGGACAGGGTGGAGATACGCAGTATTTT
clone_size: NA; v_call: TRBV5-4; d_call: NA; j_call: TRBJ1-1; cdr3_aa: CASSLVGTMNTEAFF; cdr3_nt: TGTGCCAGCAGCTTGGTAGGGACAATGAACACTGAAGCTTTCTTT
clone_size: few; v_call: TRBV4-3; d_call: NA; j_call: TRBJ1-1; cdr3_aa: CASSQDRNTEAFF; cdr3_nt: TGCGCCAGCAGCCAAGACAGGAACACTGAAGCTTTCTTT
clone_size: NA; v_call: TRBV12-3/TRBV12-4; d_call: TRBD1; j_call: TRBJ2-7; cdr3_aa: CASSSGQFYEQYF; cdr3_nt: TGTGCCAGCAGTTCGGGACAGTTCTACGAGCAGTACTTC
clone_size: NA; v_call: TRBV3-1/TRBV3-2; d_call: NA; j_call: TRBJ2-5; cdr3_aa: CASSQRTKQETQYF; cdr3_nt: TGTGCCAGCAGCCAGAGGACTAAACAAGAGACCCAGTACTTC
clone_size: NA; v_call: TRBV5-4; d_call: NA; j_call: TRBJ1-1; cdr3_aa: CASSLGKGSGTEAFF; cdr3_nt: TGTGCCAGCAGCTTAGGAAAGGGCTCAGGCACTGAAGCTTTCTTT
clone_size: NA; v_call: TRBV11-2; d_call: TRBD1; j_call: TRBJ2-7; cdr3_aa: CASSTWTGPNYEQYF; cdr3_nt: TGTGCCAGCAGCACCTGGACAGGGCCTAACTACGAGCAGTACTTC
clone_size: NA; v_call: TRBV7-9; d_call: TRBD1; j_call: TRBJ1-1; cdr3_aa: CASSYPTGGSNTEAFF; cdr3_nt: TGTGCCAGCAGCTATCCAACAGGGGGCTCTAACACTGAAGCTTTCTTT
clone_size: NA; v_call: TRBV9; d_call: NA; j_call: TRBJ1-1; cdr3_aa: CASSVAENTEAFF; cdr3_nt: TGTGCCAGCAGCGTAGCTGAGAATACTGAAGCTTTCTTT
clone_size: NA; v_call: TRBV19; d_call: NA; j_call: TRBJ2-1; cdr3_aa: CASSIQNSYNEQFF; cdr3_nt: TGTGCCAGTAGTATCCAGAACTCCTACAATGAGCAGTTCTTC
clone_size: NA; v_call: TRBV18; d_call: NA; j_call: TRBJ2-7; cdr3_aa: CASSPLGGTRGEQYF; cdr3_nt: TGTGCCAGCTCACCACTCGGAGGCACCAGGGGCGAGCAGTACTTC
clone_size: NA; v_call: TRBV27; d_call: NA; j_call: TRBJ1-4; cdr3_aa: CASSFQGQRNEKLFF; cdr3_nt: TGTGCCAGCAGTTTCCAGGGTCAGCGTAATGAAAAACTGTTTTTT
clone_size: NA; v_call: TRBV7-2; d_call: NA; j_call: TRBJ2-4; cdr3_aa: CASSFGSAKNIQYF; cdr3_nt: TGTGCCAGCAGCTTTGGGTCGGCCAAAAACATTCAGTACTTC
clone_size: NA; v_call: TRBV5-1; d_call: TRBD1; j_call: TRBJ2-7; cdr3_aa: CASSLSNRGYEQYF; cdr3_nt: TGCGCCAGCAGCTTGTCGAACAGGGGGTACGAGCAGTACTTC
clone_size: NA; v_call: TRBV5-1; d_call: TRBD1; j_call: TRBJ1-2; cdr3_aa: CASSLGTGGSYGYTF; cdr3_nt: TGCGCCAGCAGCTTAGGGACAGGGGGCAGCTATGGCTACACCTTC
clone_size: NA; v_call: TRBV5-1; d_call: TRBD2; j_call: TRBJ2-1; cdr3_aa: CASSFRTSGDNEQFF; cdr3_nt: TGCGCCAGCAGCTTCCGGACTAGCGGAGACAATGAGCAGTTCTTC
clone_size: NA; v_call: TRBV7-2; d_call: NA; j_call: TRBJ1-4; cdr3_aa: CASSLSRANEKLFF; cdr3_nt: TGTGCCAGCAGCTTATCTAGGGCTAATGAAAAACTGTTTTTT
clone_size: once; v_call: TRBV5-1; d_call: TRBD1; j_call: TRBJ2-7; cdr3_aa: CASSFGQGGDEQYF; cdr3_nt: TGCGCCAGCAGCTTTGGACAGGGGGGCGACGAGCAGTACTTC
clone_size: NA; v_call: TRBV7-2; d_call: TRBD2; j_call: TRBJ2-3; cdr3_aa: CASSLWGGLTDTQYF; cdr3_nt: TGTGCCAGCAGCTTGTGGGGGGGATTGACAGATACGCAGTATTTT
clone_size: medium-sized; v_call: TRBV12-5; d_call: NA; j_call: TRBJ1-2; cdr3_aa: CASGGTGFSGYTF; cdr3_nt: TGTGCTAGTGGTGGCACAGGGTTTTCTGGCTACACCTTC
clone_size: NA; v_call: TRBV7-8; d_call: TRBD1; j_call: TRBJ1-2; cdr3_aa: CASSAPGQGKLGYTF; cdr3_nt: TGTGCCAGCAGCGCGCCGGGACAGGGGAAGCTTGGCTACACCTTC
clone_size: NA; v_call: TRBV9; d_call: NA; j_call: TRBJ1-4; cdr3_aa: CASSSGTSTNEKLFF; cdr3_nt: TGTGCCAGCAGCTCAGGGACATCAACTAATGAAAAACTGTTTTTT
clone_size: NA; v_call: TRBV18; d_call: TRBD2; j_call: TRBJ2-1; cdr3_aa: CASSPYPSGGTAGNEQFF; cdr3_nt: TGTGCCAGCTCACCATATCCTAGCGGGGGGACCGCCGGGAATGAGCAGTTCTTC
clone_size: many; v_call: TRBV11-2; d_call: NA; j_call: TRBJ2-7; cdr3_aa: CASSWTTSEQYF; cdr3_nt: TGTGCCAGCAGCTGGACTACCTCCGAGCAGTACTTC
clone_size: NA; v_call: TRBV3-1/TRBV3-2; d_call: NA; j_call: TRBJ1-2; cdr3_aa: CASSPFGQGYTF; cdr3_nt: TGTGCCAGCAGCCCTTTCGGACAGGGCTACACCTTC
clone_size: once; v_call: TRBV6-2/TRBV6-3; d_call: TRBD1; j_call: TRBJ2-3; cdr3_aa: CASSGQGATDTQYF; cdr3_nt: TGTGCCAGCAGCGGACAGGGGGCGACAGATACGCAGTATTTT
clone_size: NA; v_call: TRBV24-1; d_call: NA; j_call: TRBJ1-6; cdr3_aa: CASKTRGRGSPLHF; cdr3_nt: TGTGCCTCTAAAACAAGGGGCCGTGGTTCACCCCTCCACTTT
clone_size: NA; v_call: TRBV5-1; d_call: NA; j_call: TRBJ2-3; cdr3_aa: CASSPATVPYTDTQYF; cdr3_nt: TGCGCCAGCAGCCCGGCAACGGTGCCCTACACAGATACGCAGTATTTT
clone_size: once; v_call: TRBV3-1/TRBV3-2; d_call: NA; j_call: TRBJ1-1; cdr3_aa: CASSQVDVNTEAFF; cdr3_nt: TGTGCCAGCAGCCAAGTTGACGTAAACACTGAAGCTTTCTTT